This T cell receptor (beta chain) was retrieved from a study of technical replicates of blood from a handful of donors. Trimming took 5 bases from V and 0 from J; bases not matched to a gene: 2. This CDR3 is 15 amino acids long. Germline values: CDR1 SGDLS, CDR2 YYNGEE. The data were produced by immunoSEQ multiplex PCR, yet TCRdb's version contains in-frame clones alone and is incomplete. Of around 80,000 clones in the sample, 95% to 98% were seen once. The gene calls are TRBV9 and TRBJ2-6; 7 positions match TRBD1. This sequence was found in a human donor in good health. Material: T cells isolated from PBMCs. CDR3 DNA: TGTGCCAGCAGAGACAGGGTCTCTGGGGCCAACGTCCTGACTTTC. This translates into CASRDRVSGANVLTF.